The 6 T cell receptor beta chains reported below all come from one sample, sequenced in a study of blood T cell repertoires in COVID-19 (dated by TCRdb to the early 2020s). Receptor amplification or capture employed the immunoSEQ multiplex PCR assay. Entries here come from immuneACCESS through TCRdb and include only in-frame sequences with V and J called. Some clones fail to appear in such tables; in the studies checked, an unresolved V gene covers under half of the shortfall, and the cause of the remainder is unknown. The table for this sample lists hundreds of thousands of clones; roughly 89% of them were counted only once. The ten top clones hold roughly 4% of the sample. What was sequenced was PBMCs or T cells enriched from blood (not recorded which). All receptors come from a woman aged 30 to 39 who had recovered from COVID-19.

The chain combines TRBV7-2 with TRBJ2-5; weak D call: TRBD1 (9 bases). CDR3 length: 14 amino acids. Per germline, CDR1 SGHTA and CDR2 FQGNSA. Trimming left V 10 bases short and J 5 bases short, with 20 bases between. CDR3 loop: CATMRGDRDETQYF. The CDR3, as DNA: TGTGCCACCATGCGGGGGGACAGGGACGAGACCCAGTACTTC.

The rearrangement links TRBV24-1 to TRBJ2-1; 10 bases agree with TRBD2. Germline V gene sequence: CDR1 KGHDR, CDR2 SFDVKD. The CDR3 totals 17 residues. V trimming: 2 bases; J trimming: 5 bases; junction bases outside the gene matches: 8. In DNA form, the CDR3 reads TGTGCCACCAGTGATTCGACTTTCGGACTAGCGGACAATGAGCAGTTCTTC. The encoded protein is CATSDSTFGLADNEQFF.

The chain links TRBV19 to TRBJ1-6; D gene unclear. V was trimmed by 4 bases and J by 9 bases, leaving 7 bases between them. In germline, CDR1 is LNHDA, CDR2 SQIVND (reference sequence). This CDR3 spans 12 amino acids. The CDR3 sequence is CASSRGSSPLHF. CDR3 sequence (DNA): TGTGCCAGTAGTAGAGGGTCTTCACCCCTCCACTTT.

J is TRBJ2-2 and V is TRBV7-2, with 8 bases matching TRBD1. This CDR3 contains 15 residues. The V and J ends lost 3 bases and 4 bases, in that order; junction bases with no gene match: 4. Per the germline V gene, CDR1 is SGHTA and CDR2 is FQGNSA. The CDR3 sequence: CASSLDREVTGELFF. The CDR3 DNA reads as TGTGCCAGCAGCTTGGACAGGGAAGTCACCGGGGAGCTGTTTTTT.

The chain uses TRBV9 and TRBJ2-1, with a tentative D call TRBD1 (8 bases). V dropped 3 bases and J dropped 3 bases, with 13 bases sitting between them. This CDR3 has 15 residues. The germline CDR1 and CDR2 sequences are SGDLS and YYNGEE. The CDR3 region has the DNA TGTGCCAGCAGCGAACAGGGGGGGATCTACAATGAGCAGTTCTTC. It is translated as CASSEQGGIYNEQFF.

This chain links TRBV4-2 with TRBJ2-7; 7 nucleotides match TRBD1. From germline, CDR1 is LGHNA and CDR2 YNFKEQ. V gave up 4 bases and J gave up 0 bases; unmatched junction bases: 9. The CDR3 is 16 residues long. CDR3 sequence: CASSLTGATYSYEQYF. The CDR3 bases are TGTGCCAGCAGCCTAACAGGGGCGACATACTCCTACGAGCAGTACTTC.